This TCR beta chain was captured by sequencing in a study of shared clonotypes between healthy human individuals. TCRdb keeps only in-frame clones here, not all; method: immunoSEQ multiplex PCR. Altogether hundreds of thousands of clones are present, more than 70% being singletons, with the ten largest covering about 2%. This clone was recorded a few times. The sequence derives from a woman in her 30s in good health. The sequencing input was memory CD4+ T cells sorted from blood. This sample's subset: CD45RA-negative fraction.

The CDR3 reads CASTGVGRGPSYEQYF. Written as DNA, the CDR3 is TGTGCCAGCACCGGGGTGGGGAGGGGGCCCTCCTACGAGCAGTACTTC. The chain recombines TRBV25-1 with TRBJ2-7; D is possibly TRBD1 or TRBD2 (7 bases each). Trimming pared 7 bases from V and 0 bases from J, leaving 19 bases between. Germline V gene data show CDR1 as MGHDK and CDR2 as SYGVNS. The CDR3 is 16 amino acids.